This is a list of T cell receptor beta chains from one sample in a study of response to subunit inactivated influenza vaccine. A single record per CDR3 protein comes from TCRdb applying MiXCR to the RT-PCR reads. The repertoire has around 580,000 distinct CDR3 sequences, 10% to 15% of them found once; the top ten carry about 10%. The sequences come from PBMCs from blood, collected on the day of vaccination. These TCRs come from a man aged 50 or older who received an inactivated influenza vaccine. The CDR3 runs from the conserved cysteine through the conserved F or W. The order of the fields is J gene, V gene, clone size, D gene, CDR3 DNA, CDR3 protein. A D gene is named only where the DNA matches it firmly. Clone size is shown for a subset of rows, as once, few, many or a class of expanded clone.

TRBJ2-1 | TRBV28 | . | TRBD2 | TGTGCCAGCAGCCCCACCCAAGCGGGAGGAAGTAATGAGCAGTTCTTC | CASSPTQAGGSNEQFF
TRBJ1-2 | TRBV12-3/TRBV12-4 | few | TRBD1 | TGTGCCAGCAGTTCTTCACAATGGGACAGGGTTGTTGGCTACACCTTC | CASSSSQWDRVVGYTF
TRBJ2-6 | TRBV7-9 | many | . | TGTGCCAGCAACATTAGGAACGGCTCGTGGGGGGCCAACGTCCTGACTTTC | CASNIRNGSWGANVLTF
TRBJ2-7 | TRBV5-6 | . | TRBD1 | TGTGCCAGCAAACTGGGACAGGGCACCTACGAGCAGTACTTC | CASKLGQGTYEQYF
TRBJ2-7 | TRBV5-1 | few | TRBD2 | TGCGCCAGCAGCTTTCAACCGGGAGGGCCCTACGAGCAGTACTTC | CASSFQPGGPYEQYF
TRBJ2-7 | TRBV6-2/TRBV6-3 | few | TRBD1 | TGTGCCAGCAGAACCACAGGGGTCGAGCAGTACTTC | CASRTTGVEQYF
TRBJ2-7 | TRBV4-2 | . | . | TGTGCCAGCAGCCAAGAAAGGGGACGGGGCTACGAGCAGTACTTC | CASSQERGRGYEQYF
TRBJ1-6 | TRBV27 | . | TRBD1 | TGTGCCAGCAGTTTAAGTTTCGACAGGGGGTCACCCCTCCACTTT | CASSLSFDRGSPLHF
TRBJ2-3 | TRBV20-1 | . | TRBD2 | TGCAGTGATAGCGGGGGGCCCTCGGGAGGCGCAGATACGCAGTATTTT | CSDSGGPSGGADTQYF
TRBJ2-2 | TRBV15 | many | TRBD1 | TGTGCCACCAGCGAGGGACAGGGGAACACCGGGGAGCTGTTTTTT | CATSEGQGNTGELFF
TRBJ2-2 | TRBV6-2/TRBV6-3 | few | . | TGTGCCAGCAGTGACAGTAATAGGGCGAACACCGGGGAGCTGTTTTTT | CASSDSNRANTGELFF
TRBJ2-7 | TRBV4-2 | few | TRBD1 | TGTGCCAGCAGCCCCGGGCTGCGGGACAGGGGTATTTACGAGCAGTACTTC | CASSPGLRDRGIYEQYF
TRBJ2-3 | TRBV29-1 | few | . | TGCAGCTCAGATCGGGGTGGCACAGATACGCAGTATTTT | CSSDRGGTDTQYF
TRBJ1-2 | TRBV7-9 | many | TRBD1 | TGTGCCAGCAGCGCGGGGACAGGTGTTGGCTACACCTTC | CASSAGTGVGYTF
TRBJ2-5 | TRBV6-2/TRBV6-3 | . | . | TGTGCCAGCAGTTACACACTCGGAGAGACCCAGTACTTC | CASSYTLGETQYF
TRBJ1-5 | TRBV4-2 | . | . | TGTGCCAGCAGGCTGGGGGACCTTAGCAATCAGCCCCAGCATTTT | CASRLGDLSNQPQHF
TRBJ2-7 | TRBV20-1 | . | TRBD1 | TGCAGTGCTATACCGGGACAGGGTTTCAGACAACATTCCTACGAGCAGTACTTC | CSAIPGQGFRQHSYEQYF
TRBJ2-3 | TRBV9 | many | TRBD2 | TGTGCCAGCAGCGTAGAGTCTAGCGGGGGAGGAGATACGCAGTATTTT | CASSVESSGGGDTQYF
TRBJ2-2 | TRBV12-3/TRBV12-4 | many | . | TGTGCCAGCAGTTTAGTTACAGGGTCGGGCGGGGAGCTGTTTTTT | CASSLVTGSGGELFF
TRBJ2-7 | TRBV28 | few | . | TGTGCCAGCAGTCTAACCCGTCGGGGGACCGAGCAGTACTTC | CASSLTRRGTEQYF
TRBJ2-2 | TRBV6-5 | once | . | TGTGCCAGCAGTTACTCTGCTAGGGTGGCCGGGGAGCTGTTTTTT | CASSYSARVAGELFF
TRBJ2-1 | TRBV29-1 | many | TRBD2 | TGCAGCGTAATAGCGGGAGGCTACAATGAGCAGTTCTTC | CSVIAGGYNEQFF
TRBJ2-5 | TRBV6-2/TRBV6-3 | many | TRBD2 | TGTGCCAGCAGTTACGGGGGGACTAGCGGGAGGTATGAAGAGACCCAGTACTTC | CASSYGGTSGRYEETQYF
TRBJ2-2 | TRBV14 | few | . | TGTGCCAGCAGCCAAGATCCGGGAGCGGTTCCCACCGGGGAGCTGTTTTTT | CASSQDPGAVPTGELFF
TRBJ2-4 | TRBV29-1 | few | . | TGCAGCGTTCAGGGCTTAGCCAAAAACATTCAGTACTTC | CSVQGLAKNIQYF
TRBJ2-1 | TRBV5-6 | many | . | TGTGCCAGCAGCAGGGAGATTGAGCAGTTCTTC | CASSREIEQFF
TRBJ2-2 | TRBV6-2/TRBV6-3 | few | . | TGTGCCAGCAGCCCCCCCCCGGGAAGGAAGAACACCGGGGAGCTGTTTTTT | CASSPPPGRKNTGELFF